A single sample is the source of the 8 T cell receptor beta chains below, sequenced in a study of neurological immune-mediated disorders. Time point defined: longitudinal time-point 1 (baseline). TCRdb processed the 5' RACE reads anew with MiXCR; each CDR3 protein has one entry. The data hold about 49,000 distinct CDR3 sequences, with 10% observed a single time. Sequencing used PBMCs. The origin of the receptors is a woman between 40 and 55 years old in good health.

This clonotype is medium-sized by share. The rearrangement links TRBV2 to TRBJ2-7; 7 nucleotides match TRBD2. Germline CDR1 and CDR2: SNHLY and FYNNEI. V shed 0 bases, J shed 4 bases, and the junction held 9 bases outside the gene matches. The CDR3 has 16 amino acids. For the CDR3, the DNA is TGTGCCAGCAGTGAAGCCGGTGGCGGGAGCGGGTACGAGCAGTACTTC. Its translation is CASSEAGGGSGYEQYF.

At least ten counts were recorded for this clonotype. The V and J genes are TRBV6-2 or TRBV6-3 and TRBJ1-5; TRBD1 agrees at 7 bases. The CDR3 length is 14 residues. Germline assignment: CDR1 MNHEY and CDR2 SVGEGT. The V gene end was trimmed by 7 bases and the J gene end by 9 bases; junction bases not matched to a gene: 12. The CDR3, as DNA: TGTGCCAGCAACCAGGCCGGGACAGATCGGCCCCAGCATTTT. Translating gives CASNQAGTDRPQHF.

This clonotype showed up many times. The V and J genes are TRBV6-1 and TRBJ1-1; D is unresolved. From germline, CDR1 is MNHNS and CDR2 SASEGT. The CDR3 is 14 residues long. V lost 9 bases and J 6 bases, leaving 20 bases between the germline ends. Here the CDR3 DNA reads TGTGCCAGTATAACACCGAAGGGCAATGCTGAAGCTTTCTTT. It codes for CASITPKGNAEAFF.

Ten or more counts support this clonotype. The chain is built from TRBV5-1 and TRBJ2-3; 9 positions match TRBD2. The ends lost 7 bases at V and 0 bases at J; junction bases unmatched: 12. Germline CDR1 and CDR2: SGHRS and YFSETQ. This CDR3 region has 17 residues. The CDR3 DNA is TGCGCCAGCGGGCCGAGAGCGGGGGGCTCTAGCACAGATACGCAGTATTTT. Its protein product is CASGPRAGGSSTDTQYF.

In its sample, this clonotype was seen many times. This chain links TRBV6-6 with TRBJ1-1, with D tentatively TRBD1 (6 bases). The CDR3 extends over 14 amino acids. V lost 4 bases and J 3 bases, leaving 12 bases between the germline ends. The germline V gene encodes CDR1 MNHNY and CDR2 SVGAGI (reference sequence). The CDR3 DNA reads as TGTGCCAGCAGTTTCCTAACAGGGCACACTGAAGCTTTCTTT. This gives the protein CASSFLTGHTEAFF.

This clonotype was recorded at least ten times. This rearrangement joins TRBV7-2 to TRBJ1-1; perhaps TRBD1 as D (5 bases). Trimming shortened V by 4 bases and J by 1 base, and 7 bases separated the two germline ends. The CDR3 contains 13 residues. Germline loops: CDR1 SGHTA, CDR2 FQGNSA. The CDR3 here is CASSSQENTEAFF. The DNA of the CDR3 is TGTGCCAGCAGCTCACAGGAGAACACTGAAGCTTTCTTT.

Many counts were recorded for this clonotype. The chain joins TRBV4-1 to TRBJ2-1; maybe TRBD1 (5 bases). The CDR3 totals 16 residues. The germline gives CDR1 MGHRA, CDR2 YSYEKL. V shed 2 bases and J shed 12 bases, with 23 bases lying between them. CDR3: CASSQPLTIDSRRQFF. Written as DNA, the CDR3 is TGCGCCAGCAGCCAACCCTTAACAATAGACAGCCGGAGGCAGTTCTTC.

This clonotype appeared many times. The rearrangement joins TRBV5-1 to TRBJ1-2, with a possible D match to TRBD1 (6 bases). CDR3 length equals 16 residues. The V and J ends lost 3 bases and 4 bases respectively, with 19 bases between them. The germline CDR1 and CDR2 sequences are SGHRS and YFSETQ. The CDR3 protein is CASSSDRPASIYGYTF. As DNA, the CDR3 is TGCGCCAGCAGCTCCGACAGGCCTGCCTCAATCTATGGCTACACCTTC. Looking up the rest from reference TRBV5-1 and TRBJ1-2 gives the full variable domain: KAGVTQTPRYLIKTRGQQVTLSCSPISGHRSVSWYQQTPGQGLQFLFEYFSETQRNKGNFPGRFSGRQFSNSRSEMNVSTLELGDSALYLCASSSDRPASIYGYTFGSGTRLTVV.